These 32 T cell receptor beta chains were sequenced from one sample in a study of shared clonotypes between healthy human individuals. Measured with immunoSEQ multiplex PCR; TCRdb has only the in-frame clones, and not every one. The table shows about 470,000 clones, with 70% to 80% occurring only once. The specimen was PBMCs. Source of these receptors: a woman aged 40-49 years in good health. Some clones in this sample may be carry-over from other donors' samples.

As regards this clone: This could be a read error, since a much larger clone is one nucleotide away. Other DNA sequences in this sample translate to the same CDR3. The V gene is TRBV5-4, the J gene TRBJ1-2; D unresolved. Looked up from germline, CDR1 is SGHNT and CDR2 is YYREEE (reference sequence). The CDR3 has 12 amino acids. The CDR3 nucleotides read TGCGCCAGCAGCACCGGAGTATATGGCTACACCTTC. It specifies CASSTGVYGYTF.

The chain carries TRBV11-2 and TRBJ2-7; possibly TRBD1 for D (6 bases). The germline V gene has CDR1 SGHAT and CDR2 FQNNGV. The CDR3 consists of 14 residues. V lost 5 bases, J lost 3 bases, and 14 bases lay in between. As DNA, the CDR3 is TGTGCCAGCAGCAGCAACAGGGAACTCTACGAGCAGTACTTC. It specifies CASSSNRELYEQYF.

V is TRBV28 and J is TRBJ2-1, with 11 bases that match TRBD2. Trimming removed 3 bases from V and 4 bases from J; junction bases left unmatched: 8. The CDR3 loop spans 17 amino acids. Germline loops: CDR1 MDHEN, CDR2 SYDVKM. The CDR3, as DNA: TGTGCCAGCAGTTTCGAGGGGCGGACTAGCGGGTACAATGAGCAGTTCTTC. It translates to CASSFEGRTSGYNEQFF. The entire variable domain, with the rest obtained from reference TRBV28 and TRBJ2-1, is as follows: DVKVTQSSRYLVKRTGEKVFLECVQDMDHENMFWYRQDPGLGLRLIYFSYDVKMKEKGDIPEGYSVSREKKERFSLILESASTNQTSMYLCASSFEGRTSGYNEQFFGPGTRLTVL.

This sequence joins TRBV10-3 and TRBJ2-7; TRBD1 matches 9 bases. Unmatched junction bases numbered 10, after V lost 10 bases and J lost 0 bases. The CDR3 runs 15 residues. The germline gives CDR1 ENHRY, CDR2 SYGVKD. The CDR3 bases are TGTGCCACCTCGGCTGGACAGGGGCGCTCCTACGAGCAGTACTTC. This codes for CATSAGQGRSYEQYF.

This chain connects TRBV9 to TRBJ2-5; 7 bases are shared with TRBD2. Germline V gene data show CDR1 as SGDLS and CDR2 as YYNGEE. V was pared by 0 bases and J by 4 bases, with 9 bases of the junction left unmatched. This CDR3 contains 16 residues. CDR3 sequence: CASSVAAGVGGETQYF. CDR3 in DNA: TGTGCCAGCAGCGTAGCTGCGGGAGTAGGAGGAGAGACCCAGTACTTC.

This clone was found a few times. Here the CDR3 DNA reads TGTGCCAGCAGTGTGGGAGGATCTTTCTACACCTTC. Its protein product is CASSVGGSFYTF. The V call is TRBV2, the J call TRBJ1-2; the D is unclear. The CDR3 loop spans 12 amino acids. Per germline, CDR1 SNHLY and CDR2 FYNNEI. V was clipped by 4 bases and J by 10 bases, with 13 bases between them.

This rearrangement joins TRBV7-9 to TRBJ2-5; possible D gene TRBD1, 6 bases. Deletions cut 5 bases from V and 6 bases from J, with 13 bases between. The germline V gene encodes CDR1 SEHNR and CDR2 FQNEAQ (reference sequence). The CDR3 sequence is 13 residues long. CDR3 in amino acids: CASSLGQFQTQYF. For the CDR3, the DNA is TGTGCCAGCAGCCTCGGACAGTTCCAGACCCAGTACTTC.

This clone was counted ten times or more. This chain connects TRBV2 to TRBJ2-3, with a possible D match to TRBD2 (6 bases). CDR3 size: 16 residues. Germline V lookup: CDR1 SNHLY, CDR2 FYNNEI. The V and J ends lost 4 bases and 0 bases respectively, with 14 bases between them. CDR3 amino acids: CASSGPGLLSTDTQYF. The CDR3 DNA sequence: TGTGCCAGCAGTGGTCCAGGACTACTTAGCACAGATACGCAGTATTTT. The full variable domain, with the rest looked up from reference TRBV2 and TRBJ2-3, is EPEVTQTPSHQVTQMGQEVILRCVPISNHLYFYWYRQILGQKVEFLVSFYNNEISEKSEIFDDQFSVERPDGSNFTLKIRSTKLEDSAMYFCASSGPGLLSTDTQYFGPGTRLTVL.

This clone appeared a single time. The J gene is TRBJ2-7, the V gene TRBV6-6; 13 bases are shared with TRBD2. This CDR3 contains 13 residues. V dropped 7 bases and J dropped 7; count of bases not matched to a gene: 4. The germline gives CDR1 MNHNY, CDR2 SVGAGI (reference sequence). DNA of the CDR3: TGTGCCAGCATTACTAGCGGGAGGGGGGAGCAGTACTTC. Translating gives CASITSGRGEQYF.

The CDR3 sequence is CASSRTVAYEQYF. The CDR3 DNA reads as TGTGCCAGCAGCCGGACAGTAGCCTACGAGCAGTACTTC. V gene TRBV7-2 combines with J gene TRBJ2-7; possibly TRBD1 for D (6 bases). The V and J ends lost 5 bases and 2 bases respectively, with 10 bases between them. This CDR3 has 13 residues. Germline-derived CDR1 and CDR2 are SGHTA and FQGNSA.

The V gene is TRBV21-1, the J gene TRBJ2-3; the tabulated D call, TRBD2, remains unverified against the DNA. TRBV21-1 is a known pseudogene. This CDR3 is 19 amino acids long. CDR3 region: CASSKEEGLAGDGGDTQYF. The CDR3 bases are TGTGCCAGCAGCAAAGAAGAGGGACTAGCGGGAGATGGTGGGGATACGCAGTATTTT.

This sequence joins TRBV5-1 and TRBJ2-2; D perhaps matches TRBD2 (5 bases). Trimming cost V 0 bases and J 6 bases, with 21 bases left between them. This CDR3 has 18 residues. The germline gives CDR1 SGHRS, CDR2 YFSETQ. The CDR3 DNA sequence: TGCGCCAGCAGCTTGGCCAAAGGAGCATGGGGAGAGGCCGGGGAGCTGTTTTTT. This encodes CASSLAKGAWGEAGELFF.

This chain's CDR3 is CATHYPGEAFF. The DNA of the CDR3 is TGTGCCACCCACTACCCCGGCGAGGCTTTCTTT. The gene calls are TRBV28 and TRBJ1-1; D ambiguous. Germline V CDR1 and CDR2: MDHEN, SYDVKM. This CDR3 has 11 residues. V dropped 10 bases and J dropped 11 bases, with 17 bases sitting between them.

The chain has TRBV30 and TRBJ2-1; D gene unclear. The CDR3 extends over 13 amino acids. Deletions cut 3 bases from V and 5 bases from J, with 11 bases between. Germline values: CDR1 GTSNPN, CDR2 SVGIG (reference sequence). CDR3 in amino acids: CAWRGSRDNEQFF. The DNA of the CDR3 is TGTGCCTGGAGGGGGTCCCGGGACAATGAGCAGTTCTTC.

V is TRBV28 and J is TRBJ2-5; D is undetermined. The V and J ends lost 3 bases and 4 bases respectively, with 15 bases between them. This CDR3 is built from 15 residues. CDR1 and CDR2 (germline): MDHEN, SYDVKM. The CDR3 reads CASSFFSTVGETQYF. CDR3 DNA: TGTGCCAGCAGTTTCTTCTCCACGGTAGGAGAGACCCAGTACTTC. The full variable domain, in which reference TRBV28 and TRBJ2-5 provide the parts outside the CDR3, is DVKVTQSSRYLVKRTGEKVFLECVQDMDHENMFWYRQDPGLGLRLIYFSYDVKMKEKGDIPEGYSVSREKKERFSLILESASTNQTSMYLCASSFFSTVGETQYFGPGTRLLVL.

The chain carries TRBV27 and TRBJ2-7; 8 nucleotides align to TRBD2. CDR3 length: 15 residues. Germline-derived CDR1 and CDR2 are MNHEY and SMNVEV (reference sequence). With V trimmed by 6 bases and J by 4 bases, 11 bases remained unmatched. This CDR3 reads CASSPNRGGRYEQYF. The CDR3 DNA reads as TGTGCCAGCAGCCCTAATCGGGGGGGGAGGTACGAGCAGTACTTC.

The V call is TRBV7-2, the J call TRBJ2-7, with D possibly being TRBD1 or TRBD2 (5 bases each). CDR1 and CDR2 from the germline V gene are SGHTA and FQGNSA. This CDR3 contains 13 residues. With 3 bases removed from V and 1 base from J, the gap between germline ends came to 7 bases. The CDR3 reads CASSLGDSYEQYF. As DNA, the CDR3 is TGTGCCAGCAGCTTGGGGGATTCCTACGAGCAGTACTTC.

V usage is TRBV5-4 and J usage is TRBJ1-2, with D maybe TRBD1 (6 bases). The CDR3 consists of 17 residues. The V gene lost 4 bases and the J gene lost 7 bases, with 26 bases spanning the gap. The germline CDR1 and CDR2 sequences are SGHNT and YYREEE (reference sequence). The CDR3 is CASSAPPGGPEGGGYTF. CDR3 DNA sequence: TGTGCCAGCAGCGCTCCCCCGGGTGGACCCGAAGGGGGTGGCTACACCTTC.

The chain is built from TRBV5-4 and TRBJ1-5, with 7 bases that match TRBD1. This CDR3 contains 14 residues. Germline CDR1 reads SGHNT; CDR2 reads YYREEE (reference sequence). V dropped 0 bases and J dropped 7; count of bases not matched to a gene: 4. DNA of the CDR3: TGTGCCAGCAGCTTGGAGGGGGCGAGCCAGCCCCAGCATTTT. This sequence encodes CASSLEGASQPQHF.

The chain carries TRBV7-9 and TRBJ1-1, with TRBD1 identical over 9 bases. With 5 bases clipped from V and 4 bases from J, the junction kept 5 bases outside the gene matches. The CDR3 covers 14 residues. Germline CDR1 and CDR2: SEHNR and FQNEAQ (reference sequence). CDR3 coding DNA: TGTGCCAGCAGCATTCCGACAGGGGGCACTGAAGCTTTCTTT. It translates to CASSIPTGGTEAFF.

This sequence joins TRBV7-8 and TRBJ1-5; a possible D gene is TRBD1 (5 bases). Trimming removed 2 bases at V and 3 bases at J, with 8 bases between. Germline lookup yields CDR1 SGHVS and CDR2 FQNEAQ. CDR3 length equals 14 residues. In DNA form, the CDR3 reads TGTGCCAGCAGCTTACAGGGTAACAATCAGCCCCAGCATTTT. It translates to CASSLQGNNQPQHF.

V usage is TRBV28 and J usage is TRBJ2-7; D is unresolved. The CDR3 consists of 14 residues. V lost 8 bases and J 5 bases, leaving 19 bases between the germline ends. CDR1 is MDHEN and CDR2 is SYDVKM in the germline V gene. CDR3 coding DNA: TGTGCCAGCCGTACGGACGGCGGTACGGACGAGCAGTACTTC. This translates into CASRTDGGTDEQYF. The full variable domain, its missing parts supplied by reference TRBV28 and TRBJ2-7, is DVKVTQSSRYLVKRTGEKVFLECVQDMDHENMFWYRQDPGLGLRLIYFSYDVKMKEKGDIPEGYSVSREKKERFSLILESASTNQTSMYLCASRTDGGTDEQYFGPGTRLTVT.

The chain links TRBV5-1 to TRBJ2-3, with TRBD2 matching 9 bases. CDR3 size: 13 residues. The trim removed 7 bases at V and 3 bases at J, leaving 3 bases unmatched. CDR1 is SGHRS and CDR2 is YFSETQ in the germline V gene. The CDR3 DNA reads TGCGCCAGCTTAGCGGGAGCGACAGATACGCAGTATTTT. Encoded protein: CASLAGATDTQYF.

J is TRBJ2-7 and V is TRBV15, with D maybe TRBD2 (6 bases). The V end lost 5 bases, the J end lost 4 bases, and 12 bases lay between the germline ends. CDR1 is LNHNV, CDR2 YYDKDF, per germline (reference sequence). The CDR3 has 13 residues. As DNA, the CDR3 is TGTGCCACCAGCGCCGGGAGTAGGTACGAGCAGTACTTC. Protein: CATSAGSRYEQYF.

The CDR3 loop reads CASSHIPGQAYTEAFF. CDR3 DNA sequence: TGTGCCAGCAGTCACATCCCTGGACAGGCCTACACTGAAGCTTTCTTT. V gene TRBV6-6 combines with J gene TRBJ1-1, with 7 bases fitting TRBD1. CDR3 length: 16 residues. The trim removed 5 bases at V and 3 bases at J, leaving 12 bases unmatched. Germline CDR1 is MNHNY and CDR2 is SVGAGI (reference sequence).

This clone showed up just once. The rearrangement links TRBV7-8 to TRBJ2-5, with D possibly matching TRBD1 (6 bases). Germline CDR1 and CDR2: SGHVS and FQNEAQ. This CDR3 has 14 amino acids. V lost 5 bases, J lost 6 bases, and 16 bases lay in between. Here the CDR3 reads CASSMRSGAQTQYF. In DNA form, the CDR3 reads TGTGCCAGCAGCATGCGCTCAGGGGCGCAGACCCAGTACTTC.

This chain's CDR3 is CASEYTPRNTEAFF. The CDR3, as DNA: TGTGCCAGCGAATACACCCCGCGGAACACTGAAGCTTTCTTT. The J gene is TRBJ1-1, the V gene TRBV7-9; no firm D call. There are 14 residues in the CDR3. The V end lost 8 bases, the J end lost 1 base, and 14 bases lay between the germline ends. The V gene's germline CDR1 is SEHNR and CDR2 FQNEAQ (reference sequence).

The CDR3 DNA reads as TGCGCCAGCAGCACGAGCGGGGGTACCTACGAGCAGTACTTC. Protein product: CASSTSGGTYEQYF. The chain carries TRBV5-1 and TRBJ2-7; 8 bases are shared with TRBD2. With 4 bases clipped from V and 2 bases from J, the junction kept 5 bases outside the gene matches. The V gene's germline CDR1 is SGHRS and CDR2 YFSETQ. The CDR3 extends over 14 amino acids.

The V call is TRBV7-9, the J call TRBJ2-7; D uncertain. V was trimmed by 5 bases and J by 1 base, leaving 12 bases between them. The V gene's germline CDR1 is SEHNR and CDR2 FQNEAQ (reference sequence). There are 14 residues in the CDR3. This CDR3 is CASSPDGLSYEQYF. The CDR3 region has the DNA TGTGCCAGCAGCCCGGACGGATTATCCTACGAGCAGTACTTC.

CDR3 sequence (DNA): TGTGCCCGTACCGAGACAGGCATGAACACTGAAGCTTTCTTT. The encoded protein is CARTETGMNTEAFF. The chain combines TRBV30 with TRBJ1-1, with D possibly TRBD1 on 6 matching bases. V shed 8 bases and J shed 0 bases, with 16 bases lying between them. The CDR3 consists of 14 residues. The germline V gene has CDR1 GTSNPN and CDR2 SVGIG (reference sequence).

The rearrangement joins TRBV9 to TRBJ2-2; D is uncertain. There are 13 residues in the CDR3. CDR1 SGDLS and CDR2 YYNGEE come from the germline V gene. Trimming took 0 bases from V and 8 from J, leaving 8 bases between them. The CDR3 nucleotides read TGTGCCAGCAGCGTAGTTTTGCGGGGGGAGCTGTTTTTT. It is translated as CASSVVLRGELFF.

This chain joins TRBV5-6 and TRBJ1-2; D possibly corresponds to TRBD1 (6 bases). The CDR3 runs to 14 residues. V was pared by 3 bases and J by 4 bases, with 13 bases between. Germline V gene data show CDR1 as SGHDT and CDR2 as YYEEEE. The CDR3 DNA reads TGTGCCAGCAGCTCACAGGGAATTAGCTATGGCTACACCTTC. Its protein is CASSSQGISYGYTF.